What follows are 21 T cell receptor beta chains derived from one specimen sequenced in a study of blood T cells in healthy people across ages. A second 7 to 11 cycle PCR used barcoded and J-beta primers. MiXCR, applied by TCRdb to the 5' RACE reads, yields one record per CDR3 protein. The repertoire holds around 990,000 distinct CDR3 sequences, 25% seen once, with 0.65% to 0.95% in the top ten. The same data also contributed to another study, on T cells of mothers and their children.

Sequenced sample: blood. These receptors all stem from a girl aged 2-9 years in good health.

The genes are TRBV28 and TRBJ2-5, with D unclear. This CDR3 spans 16 amino acids. With 1 base removed from V and 2 bases from J, the gap between germline ends came to 14 bases. Looked up from germline, CDR1 is MDHEN and CDR2 is SYDVKM. CDR3 coding DNA: TGTGCCAGCAGTTTATTCAAACTACCCGCTCAAGAGACCCAGTACTTC. Translating it yields CASSLFKLPAQETQYF.

This clonotype was observed a few times. The gene calls are TRBV28 and TRBJ2-7; D could derive from TRBD1 or TRBD2 (5 bases each). Trimming removed 3 bases at V and 3 bases at J, with 12 bases between. The CDR3 length is 14 residues. CDR1 and CDR2 from the germline V gene are MDHEN and SYDVKM. CDR3 in amino acids: CASSFGDRYYEQYF. CDR3 coding DNA: TGTGCCAGCAGTTTTGGGGACCGGTACTACGAGCAGTACTTC.

This clonotype was observed a few times. The chain couples TRBV12-3 or TRBV12-4 to TRBJ1-4; D is perhaps TRBD1 (6 bases). V was cut by 6 bases and J by 7 bases, with 27 bases left in between. CDR3 size: 18 residues. CDR3 coding DNA: TGTGCCAGCAGACCGACAGGCGTTGCGATTCGGGAGGGTGAAAAACTGTTTTTT. Translated, it gives CASRPTGVAIREGEKLFF.

This clonotype showed up just a few times. V and J are TRBV3-1 and TRBJ2-1; either TRBD1 or TRBD2 may fit D (5 bases each). The V end lost 3 bases, the J end lost 10 bases, and 10 bases lay between the germline ends. This CDR3 spans 12 amino acids. CDR1 is LGHDT, CDR2 YNNKEL, per germline (reference sequence). The CDR3 coding sequence is TGTGCCAGCAGCCAGGGACGGCGGGAGCAGTTCTTC. Translating it yields CASSQGRREQFF.

This chain joins TRBV20-1 and TRBJ2-5, with D perhaps matching TRBD2 (6 bases). The V end lost 6 bases, the J end lost 0 bases, and 14 bases lay between the germline ends. The germline V gene encodes CDR1 DFQATT and CDR2 SNEGSKA (reference sequence). The CDR3 loop spans 14 amino acids. The CDR3 reads CSAARSGDQETQYF. The DNA of the CDR3 is TGCAGTGCCGCCCGTAGCGGCGACCAAGAGACCCAGTACTTC.

This chain connects TRBV7-3 to TRBJ2-1; maybe TRBD2 (5 bases). The CDR3 length is 16 residues. Germline V gene sequence: CDR1 SGHTA, CDR2 FQGTGA. The ends were cut back, 0 bases at V and 1 base at J, with 10 bases in the middle. This CDR3 is CASSLTGPGSYNEQFF. CDR3 nucleotides: TGTGCCAGCAGCTTAACAGGTCCGGGGTCCTACAATGAGCAGTTCTTC. Supplemented by reference TRBV7-3 and TRBJ2-1, the full variable domain reads GAGVSQTPSNKVTEKGKYVELRCDPISGHTALYWYRQSLGQGPEFLIYFQGTGAADDSGLPNDRFFAVRPEGSVSTLKIQRTERGDSAVYLCASSLTGPGSYNEQFFGPGTRLTVL.

V and J are TRBV12-3 or TRBV12-4 and TRBJ2-3; D perhaps matches TRBD2 (7 bases). The V end was cut by 3 bases, the J end by 4 bases, with 11 bases between. The CDR3 runs 14 residues. CDR3 in amino acids: CASSFGEGADTQYF. In nucleotides, the CDR3 is TGTGCCAGCAGTTTCGGGGAGGGGGCAGATACGCAGTATTTT.

The V call is TRBV25-1, the J call TRBJ2-7; TRBD2 matches at 8 bases. V gave up 5 bases and J gave up 4 bases; unmatched junction bases: 7. This CDR3 spans 14 amino acids. In germline, CDR1 is MGHDK, CDR2 SYGVNS. CDR3 sequence: CASSRSSGTYEQYF. The CDR3 DNA sequence: TGTGCCAGCAGTAGGAGTAGCGGGACGTACGAGCAGTACTTC.

This clonotype has more than one count but fewer than ten. The chain joins TRBV4-2 to TRBJ1-3; D is ambiguous. Germline CDR1 LGHNA, CDR2 YNFKEQ. Trimming took 0 bases from V and 0 from J, leaving 9 bases between them. This CDR3 is built from 16 residues. In DNA form, the CDR3 reads TGTGCCAGCAGCCAAGATTACGGACTCTCTGGAAACACCATATATTTT. It codes for CASSQDYGLSGNTIYF.

The V call is TRBV29-1, the J call TRBJ2-5; D remains ambiguous. Germline V gives CDR1 SQVTM, CDR2 ANQGSEA. The CDR3 is 10 residues long. This chain's CDR3 is CSTAGETQYF. For the CDR3, the DNA is TGCAGTACCGCCGGGGAGACCCAGTACTTC.

The chain combines TRBV12-3 or TRBV12-4 with TRBJ1-1; 7 bases align to TRBD1. The CDR3 runs 11 residues. V was clipped by 8 bases and J by 10 bases; unmatched bases: 7. The chain's CDR3 is CASLQGLVAFF. In DNA form, the CDR3 reads TGTGCCAGCCTACAGGGGCTTGTAGCTTTCTTT.

V is TRBV11-2 and J is TRBJ2-2, with D unclear. The CDR3 runs to 17 residues. Germline V gives CDR1 SGHAT, CDR2 FQNNGV. V dropped 0 bases and J dropped 5 bases, with 16 bases sitting between them. CDR3 loop: CASSLDPFFGKTGELFF. CDR3 nucleotide sequence: TGTGCCAGCAGCTTAGATCCATTTTTTGGGAAGACCGGGGAGCTGTTTTTT.

The chain links TRBV7-9 to TRBJ1-2, with TRBD1 as a possible D gene (5 bases). There are 15 residues in the CDR3. The V end lost 2 bases, the J end lost 6 bases, and 16 bases lay between the germline ends. Germline lookup yields CDR1 SEHNR and CDR2 FQNEAQ (reference sequence). CDR3 nucleotides: TGTGCCAGCAGCTTATATATGAGGACGGGGGATGGCTACACCTTC. Translation gives CASSLYMRTGDGYTF.

This clonotype was picked up a small number of times. The rearrangement joins TRBV11-2 to TRBJ1-2; D gene uncertain. The germline V gene has CDR1 SGHAT and CDR2 FQNNGV. V gave up 1 base and J gave up 4 bases, with 10 bases separating them. The CDR3 runs to 14 residues. CDR3 protein: CASSLGPWPYGYTF. The CDR3, as DNA: TGTGCCAGCAGCTTAGGGCCGTGGCCCTATGGCTACACCTTC.

This chain joins TRBV15 and TRBJ1-6; 11 bases line up with TRBD1. CDR1 LNHNV and CDR2 YYDKDF come from the germline V gene (reference sequence). The CDR3 consists of 16 residues. V shed 5 bases and J 4 bases; nucleotides not matched to a gene: 4. This chain's CDR3 is CATSGQGAGYNSPLHF. The CDR3 DNA reads as TGTGCCACCAGCGGACAGGGGGCTGGTTATAATTCACCCCTCCACTTT. Using reference TRBV15 and TRBJ1-6 for the parts outside the CDR3, the full variable domain is DAMVIQNPRYQVTQFGKPVTLSCSQTLNHNVMYWYQQKSSQAPKLLFHYYDKDFNNEADTPDNFQSRRPNTSFCFLDIRSPGLGDTAMYLCATSGQGAGYNSPLHFGNGTRLTVT.

A few counts support this clonotype. This chain uses TRBV9 with TRBJ2-7; TRBD1 aligns across 9 bases. The V gene end was trimmed by 0 bases and the J gene end by 2 bases; junction bases not matched to a gene: 3. The CDR3 sequence is 15 residues long. Germline V gives CDR1 SGDLS, CDR2 YYNGEE. The CDR3 spells CASSVGTGATYEQYF. In DNA, the CDR3 is TGTGCCAGCAGCGTAGGGACAGGGGCAACCTACGAGCAGTACTTC. The full variable domain, its missing parts supplied by reference TRBV9 and TRBJ2-7, is DSGVTQTPKHLITATGQRVTLRCSPRSGDLSVYWYQQSLDQGLQFLIQYYNGEERAKGNILERFSAQQFPDLHSELNLSSLELGDSALYFCASSVGTGATYEQYFGPGTRLTVT.

The chain combines TRBV29-1 with TRBJ2-5, with D hard to call. The DNA end is a closer match to TRBJ2-7, so the J assignment may be wrong. CDR3 length: 11 residues. From germline, CDR1 is SQVTM and CDR2 ANQGSEA. The CDR3 protein is CSVLILYEQYF. The CDR3, as DNA: TGCAGCGTTCTCATCCTTTACGAGCAGTACTTC.

Regarding this clonotype: It may be a read error: a sequence one base away is much more abundant. V usage is TRBV29-1 and J usage is TRBJ2-5; D may be TRBD1 or TRBD2 (5 bases each). The CDR3 loop spans 13 amino acids. CDR1 SQVTM and CDR2 ANQGSEA come from the germline V gene. CDR3 nucleotide sequence: TGCAGCGTTGAAAGGCAGGGAGAAGAGGCCCAGTACTTC. It specifies CSVERQGEEAQYF.

The chain has TRBV29-1 and TRBJ1-4; 9 bases map to TRBD1. This CDR3 has 15 amino acids. In germline, CDR1 is SQVTM, CDR2 ANQGSEA. Trimming took 6 bases from V and 8 from J; bases not matched to a gene: 13. The CDR3 sequence: CSVGQGSSGREKLFF. The CDR3 bases are TGCAGCGTCGGACAGGGGTCGTCCGGGAGAGAAAAACTGTTTTTT.

To note about this clonotype: A read error may produce the germline difference seen at one junction end. V usage is TRBV7-2 and J usage is TRBJ1-1; D ambiguous. CDR1 and CDR2 (germline): SGHTA, FQGNSA. This CDR3 contains 14 residues. The CDR3 nucleotides read TGTGCCAGCAGCTTAGAATGGAGGAACACTGAAGCTCTCTTT. This sequence encodes CASSLEWRNTEALF.

CDR3 amino acids: CASSPLGANVLTF. Here the CDR3 DNA reads TGTGCCAGCAGCCCTCTAGGGGCCAACGTCCTGACTTTC. The chain recombines TRBV7-3 with TRBJ2-6, with D unresolved. The CDR3 is made up of 13 amino acids. Germline assignment: CDR1 SGHTA and CDR2 FQGTGA. V lost 5 bases to trimming and J lost 4 bases, with 6 bases between them.